This TCR beta chain was identified during a study of cytomegalovirus exposure and HLA in healthy donors. General observations from the study: A previous analysis found most TCR beta V segments productive roughly 87% or roughly 30% of the time. With DRB1 most and HLA-C fewest, TCR association rates differed between HLA loci in a later analysis.

With 60 Vbeta and 13 Jbeta primers, the PCR was carried out. Sequencing used immunoSEQ multiplex PCR; TCRdb keeps in-frame clones, though not all of them. The sample contains 150,000 to 200,000 clones, approximately 84% of which appear only once. Worth noting for this clone: Its antigen is undetermined.

The TCR was taken from a male donor in good health and CMV-seropositive. Input material: PBMCs.

This chain's CDR3 is CASGYLAGGPTDTQYF. The CDR3 DNA reads as TGTGCCAGTGGATATCTAGCGGGAGGGCCCACAGATACGCAGTATTTT. The V call is TRBV19, the J call TRBJ2-3, with TRBD2 matching 12 bases. The J segment lost 2 bases and the V segment lost 8 bases, leaving 8 bases of the junction unmatched. The length of the CDR3 is 16 residues. Germline loops: CDR1 LNHDA, CDR2 SQIVND (reference sequence).